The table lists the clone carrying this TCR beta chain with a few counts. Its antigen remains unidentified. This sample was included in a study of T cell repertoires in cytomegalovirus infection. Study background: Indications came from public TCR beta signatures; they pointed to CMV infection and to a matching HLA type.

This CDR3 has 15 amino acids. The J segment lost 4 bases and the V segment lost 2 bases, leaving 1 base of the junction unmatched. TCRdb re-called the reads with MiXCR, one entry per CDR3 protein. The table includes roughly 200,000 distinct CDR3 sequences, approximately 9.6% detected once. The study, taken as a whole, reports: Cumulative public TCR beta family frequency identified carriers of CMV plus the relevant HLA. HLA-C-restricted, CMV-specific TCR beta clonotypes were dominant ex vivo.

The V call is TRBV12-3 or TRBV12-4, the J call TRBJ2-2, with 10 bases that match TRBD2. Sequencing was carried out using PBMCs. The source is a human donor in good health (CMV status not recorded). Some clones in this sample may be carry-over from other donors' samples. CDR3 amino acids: CASSLRTSGTGELFF. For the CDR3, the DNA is TGTGCCAGCAGTTTAAGGACTAGCGGCACCGGGGAGCTGTTTTTT.